A selection of T cell receptor beta chains follows, all from one sample in a study of blood T cell repertoires in COVID-19. This table comes from immunoSEQ multiplex PCR, and its TCRdb copy is limited to in-frame clones, with some not included. This table has about 89,000 clones, roughly 74% appearing once. Sequencing was done on a sample of peripheral blood. These receptors came from a man aged 70 or older with COVID-19, enrolled during active disease. Both conserved end residues are part of each CDR3. The D gene is left open where the match is weak. Clone size, where shown, is once, few, many, or a class for clones that have expanded.

v_call	d_call	j_call	clone_size	cdr3_nt	cdr3_aa
TRBV7-9	TRBD2	TRBJ2-1	-	TGTGCCAGCAGCCCGGGAGGGGGGTGGTACAATGAGCAGTTCTTC	CASSPGGGWYNEQFF
TRBV28	TRBD1	TRBJ2-7	-	TGTGCCAGCAGGGGACAGGGATCCTACGAGCAGTACTTC	CASRGQGSYEQYF
TRBV30	-	TRBJ2-3	medium-sized	TGTGCCTGGACCCCAGGGGGGGATACGCAGTATTTT	CAWTPGGDTQYF
TRBV28	-	TRBJ1-1	-	TGTGCCAGCAGTCCCCTGGGGCAGATGAACACTGAAGCTTTCTTT	CASSPLGQMNTEAFF
TRBV5-4	-	TRBJ2-7	-	TGTGCCAGCAGCCCTAACAGGGTCGAGCAGTACTTC	CASSPNRVEQYF
TRBV7-2	-	TRBJ1-2	-	TGTGCCAGCAGCTTAGCGGACAGTCGCTATGGCTACACCTTC	CASSLADSRYGYTF
TRBV4-3	-	TRBJ2-5	-	TGCGCCAGCAGCCAAGATCTAGGGGGAGAGACCCAGTACTTC	CASSQDLGGETQYF
TRBV7-2	-	TRBJ1-1	-	TGTGCCAGCAGCTTAGGGTGGCAGGGGCCGCAGGCCGCTGAAGCTTTCTTT	CASSLGWQGPQAAEAFF
TRBV19	TRBD1	TRBJ2-3	-	TGTGCCAGTAGTATAATAGGGACAGCTAGCACAGATACGCAGTATTTT	CASSIIGTASTDTQYF
TRBV3-1/TRBV3-2	-	TRBJ1-6	-	TGTGCCAGCAGCCGGAGCGACGTCCTTGGGTCACCCCTCCACTTT	CASSRSDVLGSPLHF
TRBV19	-	TRBJ2-1	few	TGTGCCAGTAGTATAGTGGCTAGCGCCAATGAGCAGTTCTTC	CASSIVASANEQFF
TRBV18	TRBD1	TRBJ1-6	-	TGTGCCAGCTCACCTGGGACAGTTAATAATTCACCCCTCCACTTT	CASSPGTVNNSPLHF
TRBV6-2/TRBV6-3	TRBD2	TRBJ2-7	-	TGTGCCAGCAGTTACGGGGGACTAGCGGGAGGTTTCGCAACCGAGCAGTACTTC	CASSYGGLAGGFATEQYF
TRBV7-8	TRBD2	TRBJ2-5	-	TGTGCCAGCAGCTTCCGACTAGCGGGAGCATCGGGCGAAGAGACCCAGTACTTC	CASSFRLAGASGEETQYF
TRBV7-2	TRBD2	TRBJ2-1	-	TGTGCCAGCAGCTCGGGGGGGGGCCGGTCCTACAATGAGCAGTTCTTC	CASSSGGGRSYNEQFF
TRBV6-5	-	TRBJ2-7	-	TGTGCCAGCAGTTCCCCCTCCGGGAAGAGCTCCTACGAGCAGTACTTC	CASSSPSGKSSYEQYF
TRBV4-2	TRBD1	TRBJ2-2	few	TGTGCCAGCAGCAAAACAGGGGGAGACACCGGGGAGCTGTTTTTT	CASSKTGGDTGELFF
TRBV19	TRBD2	TRBJ2-3	once	TGTGCCAGTAGTATAGGGCCGAGGGCGGGGGGGCAAAATACGCAGTATTTT	CASSIGPRAGGQNTQYF
TRBV19	TRBD1	TRBJ2-2	-	TGTGCCAGCCTCCCGGGACAGGAGAACACCGGGGAGCTGTTTTTT	CASLPGQENTGELFF
TRBV3-1/TRBV3-2	-	TRBJ2-5	-	TGTGCCAGCAAGTTTTCTAGCGCCCAAGAGACCCAGTACTTC	CASKFSSAQETQYF
TRBV6-2/TRBV6-3	TRBD1	TRBJ1-5	few	TGTGCCAGCAGTTACCCGGACAGGGGATCCGTCTATAGCAATCAGCCCCAGCATTTT	CASSYPDRGSVYSNQPQHF
TRBV19	TRBD1	TRBJ2-6	-	TGTGCCAGTACCCTACAGGGGGCCCCCTTAAGCTCTGGGGCCAACGTCCTGACTTTC	CASTLQGAPLSSGANVLTF
TRBV28	TRBD1	TRBJ1-5	-	TGTGCCAGCAGTACTCCCCGGACAGGGGGGAATCAGCCCCAGCATTTT	CASSTPRTGGNQPQHF
TRBV5-4	-	TRBJ1-2	few	TGTGCCAGCAGCTTGGAGGCGGGATTAGTTGGCTACACCTTC	CASSLEAGLVGYTF
TRBV18	-	TRBJ1-2	-	TGTGCCAGCTCACCACTTCAGGGAACAGCTTCTAACTATGGCTACACCTTC	CASSPLQGTASNYGYTF
TRBV19	TRBD1	TRBJ1-1	-	TGTGCCAGTAGTGGCGCTTTAGGACAGGGGGCCACTGAAGCTTTCTTT	CASSGALGQGATEAFF
TRBV9	-	TRBJ1-2	-	TGTGCCAGCAGCGTTGATACAGGGCCTTATGGCTACACCTTC	CASSVDTGPYGYTF
TRBV5-1	TRBD1	TRBJ2-5	-	TGCGCCAGCAGCTCCGGACAGGGCCAAGAGACCCAGTACTTC	CASSSGQGQETQYF
TRBV28	TRBD1	TRBJ1-4	-	TGTGCCAGCAGAGCCGGGACAGGGCCCGCGGAAAAACTGTTTTTT	CASRAGTGPAEKLFF